This T cell receptor (beta chain) derives from a study of blood T cell repertoires in COVID-19. Looking at the study overall: Samples came from the United States, Italy and Spain, spanning acute and convalescent COVID-19. Sources were T cells, B-cell-depleted T cells, or PBMCs; the material itself was cDNA or gDNA.

All enrollees were roughly 18 to 95 years old and from 24 US areas. This clone was recorded a few times. Libraries were prepared by immunoSEQ multiplex PCR; TCRdb keeps only in-frame clonotypes and omits some of them. Of some 190,000 clones in the sample, 89% were seen once. The sample comprised PBMCs or T cells enriched from blood (not recorded which). The clonotype originates from a woman in her thirties or forties with acute COVID-19.

In DNA, the CDR3 is TGTGCCACCAGCAGTTCTAGCGGGGGGATAGGGGAGCTGTTTTTT. Protein sequence: CATSSSSGGIGELFF. The chain joins TRBV15 to TRBJ2-2; TRBD2 matches at 11 bases. CDR1 and CDR2 from the germline V gene are LNHNV and YYDKDF (reference sequence). J was trimmed by 8 bases and V by 3 bases; bases with no gene match: 5. This CDR3 is 15 amino acids long. Full variable domain (remainder filled in from reference TRBV15 and TRBJ2-2): DAMVIQNPRYQVTQFGKPVTLSCSQTLNHNVMYWYQQKSSQAPKLLFHYYDKDFNNEADTPDNFQSRRPNTSFCFLDIRSPGLGDTAMYLCATSSSSGGIGELFFGEGSRLTVL.